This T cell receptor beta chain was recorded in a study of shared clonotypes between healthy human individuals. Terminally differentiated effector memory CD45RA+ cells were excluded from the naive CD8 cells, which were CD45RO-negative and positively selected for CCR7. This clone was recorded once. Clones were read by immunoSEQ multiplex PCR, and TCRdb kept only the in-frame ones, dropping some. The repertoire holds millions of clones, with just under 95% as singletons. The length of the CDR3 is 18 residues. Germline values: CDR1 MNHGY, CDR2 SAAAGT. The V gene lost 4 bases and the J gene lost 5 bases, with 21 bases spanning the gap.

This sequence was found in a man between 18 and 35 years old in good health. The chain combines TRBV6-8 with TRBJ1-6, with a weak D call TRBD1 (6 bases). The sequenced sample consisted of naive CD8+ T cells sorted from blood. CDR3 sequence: CASSSGSSGQGNNSPLHF. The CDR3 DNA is TGTGCCAGCAGTTCCGGATCGTCGGGTCAGGGGAATAATTCACCCCTCCACTTT.